The sequence of this T cell receptor (beta chain) was determined in a study of cytomegalovirus exposure and HLA in healthy donors. Using immunoSEQ multiplex PCR, the repertoire was profiled, and TCRdb retains in-frame clones only, with some absent. Among about 180,000 clones listed, about 83% were seen once. The CDR3 runs to 16 residues. Losses at the gene ends were 0 bases for V and 2 bases for J; bases not matched to a gene: 5. Looked up from germline, CDR1 is SGHVS and CDR2 is FNYEAQ. Sample: PBMCs. The receptor was isolated from a woman aged 25 to 39 in good health and CMV-seronegative. This rearrangement joins TRBV7-6 to TRBJ2-5; 8 positions agree with TRBD2. The CDR3 region is CASSLAAGGQQETQYF. CDR3 coding DNA: TGTGCCAGCAGCTTAGCTGCGGGGGGCCAACAAGAGACCCAGTACTTC.